Described below is a single TCR beta chain sequence and its context. The data were taken from a study of blood T cell repertoires in COVID-19. Study context: Sites across the United States, Italy and Spain contributed samples from acute and convalescent COVID-19. T cells, B-cell-depleted T cells, or PBMCs provided the cDNA or gDNA that served as material.

The CDR3 loop spans 16 amino acids. V was trimmed by 2 bases and J by 7 bases, leaving 18 bases between them. Germline V gene data show CDR1 as MNHEY and CDR2 as SVGEGT. Patients in Seattle were enrolled during active infection, then followed longitudinally. As originally analysed: Reference gene primer amplification gave estimated nucleated cell counts. Profiling relied on immunoSEQ multiplex PCR, and the TCRdb table lists in-frame clones only, not all of them. V, J and clone size were drawn from that table, and D and trimming were deduced from the DNA. The sample contains some 120,000 clones, 75% to 90% of which appear only once.

Material: peripheral blood. The V gene is TRBV6-2 or TRBV6-3, the J gene TRBJ2-1; D possibly corresponds to TRBD1 (6 bases). This TCR was sampled from a woman at least 80 years old with COVID-19, enrolled during active disease. The CDR3 DNA follows: TGTGCCAGCAGTTACGAGGGACATTTAAGTCGAAATGAGCAGTTCTTC. This sequence encodes CASSYEGHLSRNEQFF.